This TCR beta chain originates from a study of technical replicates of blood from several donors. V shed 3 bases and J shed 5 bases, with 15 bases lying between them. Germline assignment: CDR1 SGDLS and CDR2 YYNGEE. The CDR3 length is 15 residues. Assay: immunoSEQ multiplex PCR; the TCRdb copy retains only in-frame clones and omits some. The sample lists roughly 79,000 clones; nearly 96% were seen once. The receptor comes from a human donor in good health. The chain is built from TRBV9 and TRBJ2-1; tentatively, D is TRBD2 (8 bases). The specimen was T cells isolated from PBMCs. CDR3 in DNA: TGTGCCAGCAGCGCGGGGGGGACAGCTCACAATGAGCAGTTCTTC. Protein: CASSAGGTAHNEQFF.